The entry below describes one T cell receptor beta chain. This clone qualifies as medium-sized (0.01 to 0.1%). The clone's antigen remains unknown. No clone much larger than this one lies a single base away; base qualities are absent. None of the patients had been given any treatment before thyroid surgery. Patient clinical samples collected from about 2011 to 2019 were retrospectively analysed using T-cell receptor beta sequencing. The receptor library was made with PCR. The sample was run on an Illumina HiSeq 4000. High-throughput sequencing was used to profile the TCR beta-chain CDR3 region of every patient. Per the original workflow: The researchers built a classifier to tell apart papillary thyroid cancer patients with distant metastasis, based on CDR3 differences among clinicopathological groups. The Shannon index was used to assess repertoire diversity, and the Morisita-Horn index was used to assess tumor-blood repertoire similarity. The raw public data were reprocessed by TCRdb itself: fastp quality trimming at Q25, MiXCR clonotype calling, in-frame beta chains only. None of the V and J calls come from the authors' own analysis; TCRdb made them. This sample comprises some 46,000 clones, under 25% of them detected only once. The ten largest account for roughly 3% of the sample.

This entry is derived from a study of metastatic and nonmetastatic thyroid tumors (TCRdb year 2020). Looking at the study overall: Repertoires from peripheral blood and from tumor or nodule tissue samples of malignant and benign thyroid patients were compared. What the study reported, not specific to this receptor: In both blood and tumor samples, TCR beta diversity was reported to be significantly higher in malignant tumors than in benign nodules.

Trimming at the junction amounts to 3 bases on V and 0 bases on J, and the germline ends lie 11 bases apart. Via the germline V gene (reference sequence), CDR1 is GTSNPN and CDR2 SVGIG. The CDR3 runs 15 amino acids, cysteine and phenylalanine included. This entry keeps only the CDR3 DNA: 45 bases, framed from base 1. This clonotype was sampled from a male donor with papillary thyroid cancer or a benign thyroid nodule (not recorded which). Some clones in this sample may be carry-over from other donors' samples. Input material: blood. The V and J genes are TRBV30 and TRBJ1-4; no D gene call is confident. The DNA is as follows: TGTGCCTGGAGGGGCAAGGGCCCAACTAATGAAAAACTGTTTTTT. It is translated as CAWRGKGPTNEKLFF.